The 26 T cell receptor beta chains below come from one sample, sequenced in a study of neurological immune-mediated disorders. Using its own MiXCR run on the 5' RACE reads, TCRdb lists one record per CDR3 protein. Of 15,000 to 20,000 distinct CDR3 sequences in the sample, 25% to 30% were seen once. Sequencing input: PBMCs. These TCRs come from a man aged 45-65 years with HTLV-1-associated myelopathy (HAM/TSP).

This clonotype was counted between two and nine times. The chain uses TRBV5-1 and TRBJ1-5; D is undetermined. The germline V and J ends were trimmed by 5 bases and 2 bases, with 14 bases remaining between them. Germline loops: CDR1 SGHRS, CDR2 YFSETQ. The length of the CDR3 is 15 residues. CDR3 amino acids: CASSLLPAGNQPQHF. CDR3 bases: TGCGCCAGCAGTCTACTCCCAGCGGGCAATCAGCCCCAGCATTTT.

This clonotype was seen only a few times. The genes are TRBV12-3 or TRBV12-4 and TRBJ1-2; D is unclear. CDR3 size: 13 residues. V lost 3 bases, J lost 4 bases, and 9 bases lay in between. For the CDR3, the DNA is TGTGCCAGCAGTTTTTTGGGGAGCTATGGCTACACCTTC. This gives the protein CASSFLGSYGYTF.

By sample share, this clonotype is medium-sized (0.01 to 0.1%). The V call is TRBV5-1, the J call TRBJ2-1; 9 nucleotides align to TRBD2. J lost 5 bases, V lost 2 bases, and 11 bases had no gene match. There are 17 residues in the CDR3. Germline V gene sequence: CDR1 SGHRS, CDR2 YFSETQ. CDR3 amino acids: CASSFPADGGGDNEQFF. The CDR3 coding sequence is TGCGCCAGCAGCTTCCCCGCGGACGGCGGGGGGGACAATGAGCAGTTCTTC.

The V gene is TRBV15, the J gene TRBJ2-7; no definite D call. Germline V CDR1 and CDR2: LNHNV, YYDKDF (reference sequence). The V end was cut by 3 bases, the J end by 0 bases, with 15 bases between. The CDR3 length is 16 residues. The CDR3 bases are TGTGCCACCAGCAGCGGGTACGGACGGAGCTCCTACGAGCAGTACTTC. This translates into CATSSGYGRSSYEQYF.

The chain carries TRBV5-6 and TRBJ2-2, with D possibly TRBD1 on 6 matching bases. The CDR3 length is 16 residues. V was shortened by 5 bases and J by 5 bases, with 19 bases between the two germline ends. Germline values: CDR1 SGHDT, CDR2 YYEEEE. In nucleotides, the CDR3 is TGTGCCAGCAGAATTTCCGACAGGATGAGGACCGGGGAGCTGTTTTTT. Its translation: CASRISDRMRTGELFF.

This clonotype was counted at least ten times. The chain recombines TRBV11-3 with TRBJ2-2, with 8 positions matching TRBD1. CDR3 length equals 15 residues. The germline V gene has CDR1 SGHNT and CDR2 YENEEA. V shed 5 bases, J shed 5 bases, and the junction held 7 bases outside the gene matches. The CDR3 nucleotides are TGTGCCAGCAGCCCTCGGACAGGGAATACCGGGGAGCTGTTTTTT. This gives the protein CASSPRTGNTGELFF.

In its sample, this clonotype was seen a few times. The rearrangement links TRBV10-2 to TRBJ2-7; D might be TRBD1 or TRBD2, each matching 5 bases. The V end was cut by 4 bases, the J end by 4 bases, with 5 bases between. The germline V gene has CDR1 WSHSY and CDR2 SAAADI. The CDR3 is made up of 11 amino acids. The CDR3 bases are TGCGCCAGCAGTGGGGGGTACGAGCAGTACTTC. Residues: CASSGGYEQYF.

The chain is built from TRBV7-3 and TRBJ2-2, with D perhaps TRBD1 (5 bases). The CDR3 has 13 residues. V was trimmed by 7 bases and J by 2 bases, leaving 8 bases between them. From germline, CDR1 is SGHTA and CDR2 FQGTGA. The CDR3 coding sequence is TGTGCCAGCACAGGACAAAACACCGGGGAGCTGTTTTTT. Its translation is CASTGQNTGELFF.

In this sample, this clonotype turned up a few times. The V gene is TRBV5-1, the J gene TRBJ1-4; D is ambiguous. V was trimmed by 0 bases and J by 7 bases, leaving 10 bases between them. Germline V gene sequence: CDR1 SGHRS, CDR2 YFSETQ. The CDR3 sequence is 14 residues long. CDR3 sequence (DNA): TGCGCCAGCAGCTTGGACAGCCAACGTGAAAAACTGTTTTTT. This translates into CASSLDSQREKLFF.

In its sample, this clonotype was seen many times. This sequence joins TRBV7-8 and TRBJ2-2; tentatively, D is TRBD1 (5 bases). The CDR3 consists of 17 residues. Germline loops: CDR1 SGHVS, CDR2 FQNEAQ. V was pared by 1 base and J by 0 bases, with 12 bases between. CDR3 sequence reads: CASSLGWGKTNTGELFF. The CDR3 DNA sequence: TGTGCCAGCAGCTTAGGATGGGGCAAGACGAACACCGGGGAGCTGTTTTTT.

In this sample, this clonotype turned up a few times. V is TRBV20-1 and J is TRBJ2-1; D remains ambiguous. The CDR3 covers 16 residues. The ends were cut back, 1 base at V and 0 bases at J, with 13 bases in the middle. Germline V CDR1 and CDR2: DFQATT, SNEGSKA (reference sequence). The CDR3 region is CSARAYSRRSYNEQFF. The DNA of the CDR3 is TGCAGTGCTAGAGCCTACTCCCGACGCTCCTACAATGAGCAGTTCTTC.

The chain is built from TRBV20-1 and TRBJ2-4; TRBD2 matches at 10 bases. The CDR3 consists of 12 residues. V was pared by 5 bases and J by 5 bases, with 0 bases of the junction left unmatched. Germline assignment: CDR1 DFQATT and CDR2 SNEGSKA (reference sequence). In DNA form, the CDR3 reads TGCAGTGCTCTAGCGGGGGAAAACATTCAGTACTTC. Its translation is CSALAGENIQYF.

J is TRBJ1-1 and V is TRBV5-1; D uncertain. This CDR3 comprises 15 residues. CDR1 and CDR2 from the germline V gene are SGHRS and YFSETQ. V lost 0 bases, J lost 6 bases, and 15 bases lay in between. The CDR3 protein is CASSLDGTRAAEAFF. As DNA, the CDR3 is TGCGCCAGCAGCTTGGACGGCACCCGAGCCGCTGAAGCTTTCTTT.

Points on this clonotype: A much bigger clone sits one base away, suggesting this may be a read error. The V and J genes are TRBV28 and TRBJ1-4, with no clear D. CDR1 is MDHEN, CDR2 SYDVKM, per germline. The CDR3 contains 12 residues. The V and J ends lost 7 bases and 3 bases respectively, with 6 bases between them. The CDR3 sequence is CASILPNEKLFF. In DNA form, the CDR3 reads TGTGCCAGCATCCTACCTAATGAAAAACTGTTTTTT.

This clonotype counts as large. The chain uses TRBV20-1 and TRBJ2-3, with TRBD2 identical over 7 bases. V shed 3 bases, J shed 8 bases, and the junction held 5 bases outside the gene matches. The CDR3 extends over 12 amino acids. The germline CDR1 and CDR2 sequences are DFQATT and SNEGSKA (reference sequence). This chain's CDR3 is CSASLGGVTQYF. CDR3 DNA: TGCAGTGCTAGTTTGGGGGGGGTTACGCAGTATTTT.

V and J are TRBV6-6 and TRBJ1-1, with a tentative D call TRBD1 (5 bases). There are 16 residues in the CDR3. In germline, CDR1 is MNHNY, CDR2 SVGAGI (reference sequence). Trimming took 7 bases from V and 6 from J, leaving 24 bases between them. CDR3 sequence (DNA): TGTGCCAGCACTCTTACCCGGGGAGGGGAGAGGGCTGAAGCTTTCTTT. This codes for CASTLTRGGERAEAFF.

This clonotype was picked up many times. The CDR3 loop reads CASSQGLAGFDEQFF. As DNA, the CDR3 is TGCGCCAGCAGCCAGGGACTAGCGGGGTTTGACGAGCAGTTCTTC. The chain has TRBV4-3 and TRBJ2-1; 13 nucleotides match TRBD2. CDR3 length: 15 amino acids. Germline V gene lookup returns CDR1 LGHNA and CDR2 YSLEER. With 3 bases clipped from V and 10 bases from J, the junction kept 6 bases outside the gene matches.

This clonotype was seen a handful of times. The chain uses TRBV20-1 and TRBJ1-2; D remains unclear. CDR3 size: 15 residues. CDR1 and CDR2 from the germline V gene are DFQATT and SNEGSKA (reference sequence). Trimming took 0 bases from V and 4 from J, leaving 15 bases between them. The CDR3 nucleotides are TGCAGTGCTAGAGATGCGAGGGAAGTCGGCTATGGCTACACCTTC. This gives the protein CSARDAREVGYGYTF.

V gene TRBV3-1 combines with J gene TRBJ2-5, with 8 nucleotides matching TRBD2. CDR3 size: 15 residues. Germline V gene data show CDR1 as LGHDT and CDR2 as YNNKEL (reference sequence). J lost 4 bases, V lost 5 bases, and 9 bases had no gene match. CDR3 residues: CASSFSGGAGETQYF. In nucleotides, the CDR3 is TGTGCCAGCAGCTTCTCCGGGGGGGCCGGAGAGACCCAGTACTTC.

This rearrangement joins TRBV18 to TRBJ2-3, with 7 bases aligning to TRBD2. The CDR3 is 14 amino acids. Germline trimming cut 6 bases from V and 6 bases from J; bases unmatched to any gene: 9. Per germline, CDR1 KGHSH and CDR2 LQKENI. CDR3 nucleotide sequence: TGTGCCAGCTCTCTTGGACTAGGGGCCGATACGCAGTATTTT. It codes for CASSLGLGADTQYF. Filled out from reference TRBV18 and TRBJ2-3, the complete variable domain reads NAGVMQNPRHLVRRRGQEARLRCSPMKGHSHVYWYRQLPEEGLKFMVYLQKENIIDESGMPKERFSAEFPKEGPSILRIQQVVRGDSAAYFCASSLGLGADTQYFGPGTRLTVL.

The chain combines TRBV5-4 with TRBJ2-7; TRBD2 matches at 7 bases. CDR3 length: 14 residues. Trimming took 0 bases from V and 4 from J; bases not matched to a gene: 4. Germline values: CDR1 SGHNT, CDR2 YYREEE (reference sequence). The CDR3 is CASSLEREGYEQYF. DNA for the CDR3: TGTGCCAGCAGCTTGGAGAGGGAGGGGTACGAGCAGTACTTC.

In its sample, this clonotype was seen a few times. Here the CDR3 reads CASSANRNTEAFF. The DNA of the CDR3 is TGCGCCAGCAGTGCAAACAGAAACACTGAAGCTTTCTTT. The rearrangement uses TRBV10-2 and TRBJ1-1; D is ambiguous. Trimming took off 4 bases at V and 2 bases at J, with 8 bases between the two ends. Germline V gives CDR1 WSHSY, CDR2 SAAADI. The CDR3 runs 13 residues.

CDR3 coding DNA: TGTGCCAGCAGCTCGACCCTGGGTTCTTACAATGAGCAGTTCTTC. Protein sequence: CASSSTLGSYNEQFF. V usage is TRBV7-2 and J usage is TRBJ2-1; D is uncertain. This CDR3 contains 15 residues. Germline lookup yields CDR1 SGHTA and CDR2 FQGNSA. The V and J ends lost 4 bases and 4 bases respectively, with 14 bases between them.

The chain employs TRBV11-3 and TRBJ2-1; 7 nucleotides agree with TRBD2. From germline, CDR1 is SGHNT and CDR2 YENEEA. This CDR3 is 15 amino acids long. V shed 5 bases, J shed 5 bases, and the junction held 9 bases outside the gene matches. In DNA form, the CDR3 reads TGTGCCAGCAGCCATTTAGCGGGTCAAGACAATGAGCAGTTCTTC. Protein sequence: CASSHLAGQDNEQFF.

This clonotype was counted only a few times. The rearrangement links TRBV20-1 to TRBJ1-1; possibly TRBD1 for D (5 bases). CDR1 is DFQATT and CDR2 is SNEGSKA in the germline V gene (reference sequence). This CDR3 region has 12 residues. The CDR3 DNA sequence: TGCAGCGTGAGTTCGGGGGACACTGAAGCTTTCTTT. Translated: CSVSSGDTEAFF.

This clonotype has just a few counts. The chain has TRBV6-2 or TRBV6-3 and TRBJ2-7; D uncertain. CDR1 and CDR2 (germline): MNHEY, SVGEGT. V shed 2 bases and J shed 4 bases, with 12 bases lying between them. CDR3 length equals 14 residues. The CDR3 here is CASSYEKGSYEQYF. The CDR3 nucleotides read TGTGCCAGCAGTTACGAGAAAGGAAGTTACGAGCAGTACTTC.